The clone carrying this T cell receptor beta chain was observed a handful of times. The antigen remains undetermined. Reverse transcribing all isolated RNA meant expressed TCRB transcripts were sequenced. The table came from immunoSEQ multiplex PCR; TCRdb's copy has only in-frame clones and leaves some out. The sample lists some 280,000 clones; more than 13% were seen once. This sample was included in a study of beta chain features in type 1 diabetes. As for the study in general: Age and gender were similar between patients and healthy donors, as were cell yields. Investigators examined some 110,000,000 sorted cells across all samples. Study conclusions and caveats: People with Type 1 diabetes carried modestly yet significantly shorter TCRB CDR3s in all four CD4+ subsets. Small HLA sub-analyses could not settle whether HLA shapes TCRB rearrangement.

The sample taken for sequencing was naive CD4+ T cells from blood. The clonotype originates from a man aged 25 to 40 with type 1 diabetes.

CDR3 DNA: TGCAGCGTTGTTGTCATTTTGAACACTGAAGCTTTCTTT. Residues: CSVVVILNTEAFF. This chain uses TRBV29-1 with TRBJ1-1, with D hard to call. Germline loops: CDR1 SQVTM, CDR2 ANQGSEA. Trimming took 4 bases from V and 0 from J, leaving 9 bases between them. The CDR3 is 13 residues long.